Included here is one T cell receptor beta chain sequence, with context. Its antigen is still unknown. These data come from a study of siplizumab effects on memory and regulatory T cells. The study's findings and limits: Unstimulated naive T cells seemed to show more diversity than memory cells did, and they also seemed to be among the major contributors to the alloresponse. Alloreactive sequences traceable to unstimulated CD4+ memory cells were significantly reduced by siplizumab. Proof of suppressive function in proliferating Tregs from siplizumab cultures was not established. Only a minor fraction of alloreactive clones mapped to unstimulated subsets.

Some clones are missing from TCRdb's copy, which holds only in-frame ones; the method was immunoSEQ multiplex PCR. This table has 100,000 or so clones, more than 85% appearing once. Germline CDR1 SGHTA, CDR2 FQGNSA. This CDR3 spans 17 amino acids. V lost 4 bases, J lost 6 bases, and 10 bases stayed unmatched. What was sequenced was CD4+ T cells sorted from blood. This TCR came from a human donor in good health. Some clones in this sample may be carry-over from other donors' samples. V and J are TRBV7-2 and TRBJ2-4; 12 nucleotides align to TRBD2. The CDR3 protein is CASSSRTLAGGRNIQYF. CDR3 in DNA: TGTGCCAGCAGCTCAAGGACCCTAGCGGGAGGGAGAAACATTCAGTACTTC.